Below, one TCR beta chain is given with its context. The data are from a study of blood T cell repertoires in COVID-19. Study-level background: There were acute and convalescent COVID-19 samples, and they came from the United States, Italy and Spain.

V was shortened by 5 bases and J by 2 bases, with 9 bases between the two germline ends. The CDR3 loop spans 14 amino acids. From germline, CDR1 is SGHTA and CDR2 FQGTGA. Profiled with immunoSEQ multiplex PCR; TCRdb holds only in-frame clones, not every one. In the table there are roughly 200,000 clones, about 86% of which are singletons. The source material was peripheral blood. This chain links TRBV7-3 with TRBJ2-2, with D possibly TRBD1 on 5 matching bases. This sequence originates from a woman younger than 30 who had recovered from COVID-19. The CDR3 sequence: CASSVRGNTGELFF. The CDR3 nucleotides read TGTGCCAGCAGCGTAAGGGGCAACACCGGGGAGCTGTTTTTT.